One and the same sample provided the 9 T cell receptor beta chains below, sequenced in a study of CD8 T cells in ankylosing spondylitis. From the 5' RACE reads, TCRdb called clonotypes with MiXCR, one entry per CDR3 protein. The repertoire holds around 140,000 distinct CDR3 sequences, 15% to 20% seen once, with approximately 30% in the top ten. These receptors have no identified antigens. General study points: A TCR beta motif of 8 or 9 highly homologous variants appeared characteristic of ankylosing spondylitis blood.

Sequenced sample: blood, either unsorted or a sorted T cell fraction (not recorded which). The receptors originated from a male donor with ankylosing spondylitis.

The V call is TRBV27, the J call TRBJ1-1, with a possible D match to TRBD1 (6 bases). V was cut by 7 bases and J by 1 base, with 10 bases left in between. The CDR3 has 13 amino acids. Germline CDR1 and CDR2: MNHEY and SMNVEV (reference sequence). The CDR3 DNA follows: TGTGCCAGCACCCGAGGGGGGAACACTGAAGCTTTCTTT. It encodes CASTRGGNTEAFF.

V gene TRBV7-9 combines with J gene TRBJ2-1; 7 bases line up with TRBD2. V lost 5 bases and J lost 8; bases outside the gene matches: 12. The CDR3 consists of 15 residues. CDR1 and CDR2 (germline): SEHNR, FQNEAQ (reference sequence). DNA of the CDR3: TGTGCCAGCAGCGACCGGGAGGCAGTTTCTCATGAGCAGTTCTTC. Translation: CASSDREAVSHEQFF.

The chain is built from TRBV28 and TRBJ2-1, with 10 bases lining up with TRBD2. The CDR3 covers 15 residues. The ends lost 3 bases at V and 7 bases at J; junction bases unmatched: 6. Germline V gene lookup returns CDR1 MDHEN and CDR2 SYDVKM. The CDR3 loop is CASSFPLAGRNEQFF. The CDR3 region has the DNA TGTGCCAGCAGTTTCCCACTAGCGGGAAGGAATGAGCAGTTCTTC.

This clonotype was recorded at least ten times. The CDR3 sequence is CASRNDISYNEQFF. CDR3 in DNA: TGTGCCAGCAGGAATGACATCAGCTACAATGAGCAGTTCTTC. This chain joins TRBV5-6 and TRBJ2-1; D gene ambiguous. The CDR3 is 14 residues long. Germline V gene lookup returns CDR1 SGHDT and CDR2 YYEEEE. The V gene lost 5 bases and the J gene lost 3 bases, with 12 bases spanning the gap.

In this sample, this clonotype turned up a few times. The chain recombines TRBV15 with TRBJ1-6, with TRBD1 identical over 7 bases. The germline CDR1 and CDR2 sequences are LNHNV and YYDKDF (reference sequence). This CDR3 contains 14 residues. Trimming at V came to 4 bases and at J to 6 bases, leaving 3 bases not matched to a gene. CDR3: CATSTDRLNSPLHF. CDR3 coding DNA: TGTGCCACCAGCACGGACAGGCTTAATTCACCCCTCCACTTT.

This clonotype was seen a few times. The V call is TRBV10-3, the J call TRBJ2-7, with D tentatively TRBD1 (6 bases). Per the germline V gene, CDR1 is ENHRY and CDR2 is SYGVKD. The ends were cut back, 7 bases at V and 3 bases at J, with 13 bases in the middle. The CDR3 totals 13 residues. The CDR3 protein is CAIMGAGGYEQYF. The CDR3 nucleotides read TGTGCCATCATGGGGGCTGGAGGCTACGAGCAGTACTTC.

V is TRBV29-1 and J is TRBJ2-1, with TRBD2 matching 10 bases. The junction had 4 bases not matched to a gene; V was cut back by 4 bases and J by 7 bases. The CDR3 is 13 amino acids. The germline V gene encodes CDR1 SQVTM and CDR2 ANQGSEA. The CDR3 reads CSVGSGRANEQFF. The CDR3 DNA sequence: TGCAGCGTTGGCAGCGGGAGGGCGAATGAGCAGTTCTTC.

This clonotype turned up a few times. This sequence joins TRBV28 and TRBJ2-7; perhaps TRBD2 as D (6 bases). Trimming stripped 6 bases from V and 6 bases from J, with 9 bases between. This CDR3 comprises 11 residues. From germline, CDR1 is MDHEN and CDR2 SYDVKM. In DNA, the CDR3 is TGTGCCAGCAGGTGGAGGGTCGAGCAGTACTTC. Its translation is CASRWRVEQYF.

This clonotype was observed a few times. V usage is TRBV7-8 and J usage is TRBJ2-3, with 9 bases aligning to TRBD1. Germline CDR1 reads SGHVS; CDR2 reads FQNEAQ. With 0 bases clipped from V and 3 bases from J, the junction kept 13 bases outside the gene matches. The CDR3 consists of 19 residues. The CDR3 is CASSLARAGGQGLTDTQYF. CDR3 sequence (DNA): TGTGCCAGCAGCTTAGCGAGGGCCGGGGGACAGGGTTTGACAGATACGCAGTATTTT.